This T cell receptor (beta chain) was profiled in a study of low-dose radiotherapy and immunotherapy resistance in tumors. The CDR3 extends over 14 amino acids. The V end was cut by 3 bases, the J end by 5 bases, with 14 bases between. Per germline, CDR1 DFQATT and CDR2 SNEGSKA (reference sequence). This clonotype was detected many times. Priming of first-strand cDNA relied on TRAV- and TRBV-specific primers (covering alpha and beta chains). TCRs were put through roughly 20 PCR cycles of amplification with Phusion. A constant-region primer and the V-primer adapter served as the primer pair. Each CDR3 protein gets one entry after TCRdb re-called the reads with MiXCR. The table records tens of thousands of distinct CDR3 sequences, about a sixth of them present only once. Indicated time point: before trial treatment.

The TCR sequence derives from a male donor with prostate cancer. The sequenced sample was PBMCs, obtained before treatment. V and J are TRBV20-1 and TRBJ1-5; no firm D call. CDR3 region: CSASGGREYQPQHF. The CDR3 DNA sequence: TGCAGTGCTAGTGGAGGACGGGAATATCAGCCCCAGCATTTT.